There are a few counts of the clone carrying this T cell receptor beta chain. What it binds is unknown. These data belong to a study of T cell repertoires in cytomegalovirus infection. Study information: HLA-B-restricted CMV epitopes that are well studied, plus recently identified HLA-C-restricted ones, were used by the study. CMV infection and matching HLA type were both indicated by public TCR beta signatures.

A single record per CDR3 protein comes from TCRdb applying MiXCR to the reads. The table shows under 500,000 distinct CDR3 sequences, with 42% occurring only once. Trimming removed 5 bases at V and 6 bases at J, with 15 bases between. Germline CDR1 and CDR2: SGHVS and FQNEAQ. This CDR3 is built from 14 residues. The TCR comes from a human donor in good health (CMV status not recorded). Some clones in this sample may be carry-over from other donors' samples. This chain connects TRBV7-8 to TRBJ2-3; possible D gene TRBD2, 5 bases. Sample: cultured PBMCs, taken from culture after CMV antigen stimulation. In DNA form, the CDR3 reads TGTGCCAGCAGCCGGATTCTAGCTGTGGATACGCAGTATTTT. It encodes CASSRILAVDTQYF.